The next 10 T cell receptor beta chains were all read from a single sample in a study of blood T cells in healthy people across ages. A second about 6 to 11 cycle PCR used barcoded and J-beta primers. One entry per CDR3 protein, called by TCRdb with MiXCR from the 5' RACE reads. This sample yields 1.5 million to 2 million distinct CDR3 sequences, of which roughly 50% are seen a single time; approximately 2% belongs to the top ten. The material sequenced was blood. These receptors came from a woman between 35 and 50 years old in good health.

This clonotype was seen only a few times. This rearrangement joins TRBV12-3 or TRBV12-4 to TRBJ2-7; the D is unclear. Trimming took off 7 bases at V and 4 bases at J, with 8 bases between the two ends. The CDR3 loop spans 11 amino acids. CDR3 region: CASNPGYEQYF. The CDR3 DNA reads TGTGCCAGCAACCCCGGATACGAGCAGTACTTC.

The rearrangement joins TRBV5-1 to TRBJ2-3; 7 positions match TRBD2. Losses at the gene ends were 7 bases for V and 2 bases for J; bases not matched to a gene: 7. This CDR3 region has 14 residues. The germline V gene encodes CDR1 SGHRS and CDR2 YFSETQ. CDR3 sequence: CASAKRGDTDTQYF. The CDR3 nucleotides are TGCGCCAGCGCGAAGCGGGGTGACACAGATACGCAGTATTTT. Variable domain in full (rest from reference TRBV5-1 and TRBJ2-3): KAGVTQTPRYLIKTRGQQVTLSCSPISGHRSVSWYQQTPGQGLQFLFEYFSETQRNKGNFPGRFSGRQFSNSRSEMNVSTLELGDSALYLCASAKRGDTDTQYFGPGTRLTVL.

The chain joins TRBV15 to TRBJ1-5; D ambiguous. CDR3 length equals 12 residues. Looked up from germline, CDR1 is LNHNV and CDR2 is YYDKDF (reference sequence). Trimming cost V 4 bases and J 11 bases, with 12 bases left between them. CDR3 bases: TGTGCCACCAGCATACCTCTTTCGGCCCAGCATTTT. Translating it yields CATSIPLSAQHF.

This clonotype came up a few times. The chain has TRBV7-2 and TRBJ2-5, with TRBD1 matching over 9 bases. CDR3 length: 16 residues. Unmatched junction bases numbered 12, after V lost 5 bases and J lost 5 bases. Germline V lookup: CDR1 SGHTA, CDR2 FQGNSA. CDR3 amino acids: CASSPNPGQGGETQYF. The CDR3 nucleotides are TGTGCCAGCAGCCCAAATCCGGGACAGGGAGGGGAGACCCAGTACTTC.

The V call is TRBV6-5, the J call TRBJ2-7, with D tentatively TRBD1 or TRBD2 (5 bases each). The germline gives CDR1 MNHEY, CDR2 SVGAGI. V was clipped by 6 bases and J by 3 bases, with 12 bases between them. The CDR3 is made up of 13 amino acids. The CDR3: CASRPGPNYEQYF. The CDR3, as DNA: TGTGCCAGCAGACCGGGACCCAACTACGAGCAGTACTTC.

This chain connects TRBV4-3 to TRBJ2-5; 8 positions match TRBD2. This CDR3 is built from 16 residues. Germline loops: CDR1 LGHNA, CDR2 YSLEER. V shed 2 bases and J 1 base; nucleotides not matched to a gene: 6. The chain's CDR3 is CASSQYPGGTQETQYF. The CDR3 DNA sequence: TGCGCCAGCAGCCAATACCCGGGGGGGACCCAAGAGACCCAGTACTTC.

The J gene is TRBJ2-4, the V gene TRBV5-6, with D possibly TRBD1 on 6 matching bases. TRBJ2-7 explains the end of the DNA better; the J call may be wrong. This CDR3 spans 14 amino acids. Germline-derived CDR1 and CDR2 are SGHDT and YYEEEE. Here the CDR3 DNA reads TGTGCCAGCAGGTCAGGACAGATAGCCTACGAGCAGTACTTC. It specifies CASRSGQIAYEQYF.

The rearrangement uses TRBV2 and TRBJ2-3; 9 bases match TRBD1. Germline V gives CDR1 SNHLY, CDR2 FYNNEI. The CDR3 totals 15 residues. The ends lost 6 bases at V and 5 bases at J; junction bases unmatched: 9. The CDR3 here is CASSGYRGLKDTQYF. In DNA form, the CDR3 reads TGTGCCAGCAGCGGCTACAGGGGGCTGAAAGATACGCAGTATTTT.

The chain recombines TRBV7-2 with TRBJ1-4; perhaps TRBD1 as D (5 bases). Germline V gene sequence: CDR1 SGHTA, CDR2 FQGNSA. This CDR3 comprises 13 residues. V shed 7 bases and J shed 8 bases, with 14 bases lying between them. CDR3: CASTRGQREKLFF. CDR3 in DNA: TGTGCCAGCACCCGGGGCCAACGGGAAAAACTGTTTTTT.

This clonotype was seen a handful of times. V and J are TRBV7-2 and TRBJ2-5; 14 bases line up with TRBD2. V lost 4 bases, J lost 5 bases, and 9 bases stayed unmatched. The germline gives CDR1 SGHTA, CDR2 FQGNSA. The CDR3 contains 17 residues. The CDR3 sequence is CASSSPTSGGGKETQYF. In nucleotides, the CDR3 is TGTGCCAGCAGCTCCCCGACTAGCGGGGGGGGGAAGGAGACCCAGTACTTC.